There are a few counts of the clone carrying this T cell receptor beta chain. Its antigen remains unidentified. These data are taken from a study of blood T cells in healthy people across ages. Next came a second PCR, run for about 6 to 12 cycles, which used a sample-barcoded 5' primer along with a J-beta primer mix. A single record per CDR3 protein comes from TCRdb applying MiXCR to the 5' RACE reads. The sample includes 1.5 million or so distinct CDR3 sequences, roughly 43% of them seen just once. The CDR3 consists of 16 residues. Germline CDR1 and CDR2: LGHNA and YNFKEQ. Trimming took 3 bases from V and 8 from J; bases not matched to a gene: 11. General study findings and limits: A greater number of naive CD4+ cells and higher diversity distinguished long-lived donors from aged donors.

The clonotype comes from a young woman in good health. This sequence joins TRBV4-2 and TRBJ1-4, with 8 bases lining up with TRBD1. Input material: blood. The CDR3 coding sequence is TGTGCCAGCAGCCAGTTATCCGGGACAGGCGGCGAAAAACTGTTTTTT. Protein sequence: CASSQLSGTGGEKLFF.